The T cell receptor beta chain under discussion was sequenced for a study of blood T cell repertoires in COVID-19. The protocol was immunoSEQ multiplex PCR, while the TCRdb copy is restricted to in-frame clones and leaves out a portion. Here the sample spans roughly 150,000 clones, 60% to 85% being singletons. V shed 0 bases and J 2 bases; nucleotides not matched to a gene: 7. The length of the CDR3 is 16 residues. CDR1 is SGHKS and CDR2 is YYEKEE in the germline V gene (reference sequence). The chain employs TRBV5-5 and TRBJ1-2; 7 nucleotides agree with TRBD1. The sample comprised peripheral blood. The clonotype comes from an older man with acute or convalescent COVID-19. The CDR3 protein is CASSLAGRGRNYGYTF. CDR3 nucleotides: TGTGCCAGCAGCTTGGCCGGAAGGGGGCGAAACTATGGCTACACCTTC.